This TCR beta chain was identified in a study of blood T cell repertoires in COVID-19. As for the study in general: PBMCs, B-cell-depleted T cells, or T cells were the source of the cDNA or gDNA that made up the material.

Per germline, CDR1 SGHDT and CDR2 YYEEEE. CDR3 length: 13 amino acids. Trimming removed 4 bases at V and 2 bases at J, with 9 bases between. Assay used: immunoSEQ multiplex PCR; TCRdb lists only in-frame clones, some missing. Here the sample spans 140,000 or so clones, roughly 87% being singletons. Sequences were obtained from peripheral blood. The sequence derives from a man between 65 and 80 years old with acute or convalescent COVID-19. The chain uses TRBV5-6 and TRBJ2-5; a weak D match, TRBD1 (6 bases). The DNA for the CDR3 is TGTGCCAGCAGCCCCAGGGGTCAAGAGACCCAGTACTTC. Its protein is CASSPRGQETQYF.